The 15 T cell receptor beta chains below all came from one sample that was sequenced in a study of blood T cells in healthy people across ages. For the second PCR, which ran for roughly 6 to 12 cycles, a sample-barcoded 5' primer and a J-beta primer mix were used. Each CDR3 protein is one row after TCRdb ran MiXCR on the 5' RACE reads. The profile shows hundreds of thousands of distinct CDR3 sequences, around 50% of them singletons. The sample comprised blood. These receptors were taken from a man between 40 and 49 years old in good health.

J is TRBJ2-1 and V is TRBV7-4, with 7 bases lining up with TRBD2. There are 15 residues in the CDR3. The germline gives CDR1 SGHVT, CDR2 SQSDAQ. After removal of 5 bases from V and 8 bases from J, the junction contained 12 bases not matched to a gene. Here the CDR3 reads CASSPQVGGPYEQFF. CDR3 DNA sequence: TGTGCCAGCAGCCCCCAGGTGGGAGGGCCCTATGAGCAGTTCTTC.

This clonotype was observed a handful of times. This rearrangement joins TRBV7-9 to TRBJ2-3; D is ambiguous. The CDR3 length is 13 residues. V was trimmed by 0 bases and J by 7 bases, leaving 8 bases between them. Germline V gene lookup returns CDR1 SEHNR and CDR2 FQNEAQ (reference sequence). CDR3 sequence: CASSLALVYTQYF. CDR3 bases: TGTGCCAGCAGCTTAGCGCTGGTATATACGCAGTATTTT.

CDR3: CASSLGVGPTREQFF. For the CDR3, the DNA is TGTGCCAGCAGTTTAGGGGTGGGTCCAACCCGAGAGCAGTTCTTC. The chain is built from TRBV12-3 or TRBV12-4 and TRBJ2-1; D unclear. This CDR3 contains 15 residues. Trimming pared 1 base from V and 10 bases from J, leaving 17 bases between.

In this sample, this clonotype turned up a few times. This sequence may be a read error, since a much larger clone differs from it by one base. CDR3 sequence reads: CVSSLNRFYGYTF. The CDR3 coding sequence is TGTGTCAGCAGTTTAAACAGATTCTATGGCTACACCTTC. The chain recombines TRBV12-3 or TRBV12-4 with TRBJ1-2; D is unclear. The CDR3 has 13 residues.

V usage is TRBV7-9 and J usage is TRBJ2-3; 10 positions match TRBD1. Germline CDR1 and CDR2: SEHNR and FQNEAQ (reference sequence). After removal of 5 bases from V and 6 bases from J, the junction contained 11 bases not matched to a gene. The CDR3 consists of 16 residues. The DNA of the CDR3 is TGTGCCAGCAGCGCATGGTTGAGGACAGGGGGTGATACGCAGTATTTT. This codes for CASSAWLRTGGDTQYF.

A word on this clonotype: A read error may produce the germline difference seen at one junction end. The chain uses TRBV27 and TRBJ1-1, with D uncertain. The germline V gene has CDR1 MNHEY and CDR2 SMNVEV (reference sequence). CDR3 length equals 12 residues. The CDR3 here is CASGPMNAEAFF. The CDR3 DNA follows: TGTGCCAGCGGGCCAATGAACGCTGAAGCTTTCTTT.

This clonotype was picked up a small number of times. This chain joins TRBV10-3 and TRBJ2-7, with 9 bases fitting TRBD2. The V gene end was trimmed by 3 bases and the J gene end by 4 bases; junction bases not matched to a gene: 7. The CDR3 length is 15 residues. CDR1 is ENHRY and CDR2 is SYGVKD in the germline V gene. The CDR3 spells CAISEPSSGAYEQYF. The CDR3 nucleotides read TGTGCCATCAGTGAACCTTCTAGCGGGGCATACGAGCAGTACTTC.

This clonotype has just a few counts. The chain uses TRBV29-1 and TRBJ1-1, with 8 bases matching TRBD1. CDR1 and CDR2 from the germline V gene are SQVTM and ANQGSEA. V lost 6 bases, J lost 1 base, and 4 bases stayed unmatched. This CDR3 comprises 13 residues. The CDR3: CSVRTGTNTEAFF. CDR3 DNA sequence: TGCAGCGTGAGGACAGGGACGAACACTGAAGCTTTCTTT.

This rearrangement joins TRBV4-2 to TRBJ1-4; 7 bases fit TRBD1. Germline V gene lookup returns CDR1 LGHNA and CDR2 YNFKEQ. The junction had 2 bases not matched to a gene; V was cut back by 1 base and J by 0 bases. The CDR3 extends over 16 amino acids. This CDR3 is CASSQGDSATNEKLFF. The CDR3 nucleotides are TGTGCCAGCAGCCAAGGGGACAGTGCAACTAATGAAAAACTGTTTTTT.

This chain links TRBV20-1 with TRBJ2-3; 7 nucleotides align to TRBD2. J lost 5 bases, V lost 3 bases, and 5 bases had no gene match. The CDR3 consists of 13 residues. Germline assignment: CDR1 DFQATT and CDR2 SNEGSKA (reference sequence). The CDR3 protein is CSASGGSKDTQYF. CDR3 bases: TGCAGTGCTAGCGGGGGGTCGAAAGATACGCAGTATTTT.

The rearrangement uses TRBV6-6 and TRBJ2-4; 7 bases line up with TRBD1. The CDR3 totals 15 residues. Per the germline V gene, CDR1 is MNHNY and CDR2 is SVGAGI (reference sequence). The junction had 8 bases not matched to a gene; V was cut back by 0 bases and J by 9 bases. The CDR3 loop is CASSYSLEGAVIQYF. CDR3 coding DNA: TGTGCCAGCAGTTACTCTTTAGAGGGGGCGGTCATTCAGTACTTC.

The rearrangement uses TRBV27 and TRBJ1-5; D gene uncertain. V was clipped by 5 bases and J by 6 bases, with 17 bases between them. This CDR3 is 15 amino acids long. CDR1 is MNHEY and CDR2 is SMNVEV in the germline V gene (reference sequence). The CDR3 reads CASSPQEALGQPQHF. CDR3 DNA: TGTGCCAGCAGTCCCCAGGAAGCGTTGGGTCAGCCCCAGCATTTT.

This chain links TRBV4-2 with TRBJ2-5; TRBD2 aligns across 14 bases. This CDR3 is 19 amino acids long. Germline V gene sequence: CDR1 LGHNA, CDR2 YNFKEQ. With V trimmed by 1 base and J by 4 bases, 11 bases remained unmatched. The CDR3 DNA follows: TGTGCCAGCAGCCAAGGCCAGACTAGCGGGAGGGCCTCGTTAGAGACCCAGTACTTC. Residues: CASSQGQTSGRASLETQYF.

This clonotype was seen a few times. This chain uses TRBV29-1 with TRBJ2-2, with D tentatively TRBD1 (5 bases). Deletions cut 3 bases from V and 1 base from J, with 6 bases between. Germline V gene lookup returns CDR1 SQVTM and CDR2 ANQGSEA. This CDR3 has 13 amino acids. The CDR3 nucleotides are TGCAGCGTTGATCAGGGGAACACCGGGGAGCTGTTTTTT. As protein: CSVDQGNTGELFF.

The chain carries TRBV11-3 and TRBJ2-3; the D is unclear. Germline V gene lookup returns CDR1 SGHNT and CDR2 YENEEA. The CDR3 runs 17 residues. The germline V and J ends were trimmed by 6 bases and 2 bases, with 21 bases remaining between them. DNA of the CDR3: TGTGCCAGCAGAGGTCAGGATAGCCGAAAAATCACAGATACGCAGTATTTT. Amino acid sequence: CASRGQDSRKITDTQYF.